This entry is about one T cell receptor (beta chain). Here immunoSEQ multiplex PCR was the method, and the copy in TCRdb shows in-frame clones only, minus some. The sample contains hundreds of thousands of clones, more than 70% of which appear only once. The source of the sample is a study of shared clonotypes between healthy human individuals. The CDR3 has 15 amino acids. Trimming cost V 0 bases and J 4 bases, with 10 bases left between them. Germline V gene data show CDR1 as KGHSH and CDR2 as LQKENI. V gene TRBV18 combines with J gene TRBJ1-5; D is unresolved. Input material: memory CD4+ T cells sorted from blood. As for subset: CD45RA-negative fraction. The clonotype originates from a woman under 40 in good health. CDR3 DNA: TGTGCCAGCTCACCACCCGGGATCTATAATCAGCCCCAGCATTTT. This encodes CASSPPGIYNQPQHF. Full variable domain (rest looked up from reference TRBV18 and TRBJ1-5): NAGVMQNPRHLVRRRGQEARLRCSPMKGHSHVYWYRQLPEEGLKFMVYLQKENIIDESGMPKERFSAEFPKEGPSILRIQQVVRGDSAAYFCASSPPGIYNQPQHFGDGTRLSIL.